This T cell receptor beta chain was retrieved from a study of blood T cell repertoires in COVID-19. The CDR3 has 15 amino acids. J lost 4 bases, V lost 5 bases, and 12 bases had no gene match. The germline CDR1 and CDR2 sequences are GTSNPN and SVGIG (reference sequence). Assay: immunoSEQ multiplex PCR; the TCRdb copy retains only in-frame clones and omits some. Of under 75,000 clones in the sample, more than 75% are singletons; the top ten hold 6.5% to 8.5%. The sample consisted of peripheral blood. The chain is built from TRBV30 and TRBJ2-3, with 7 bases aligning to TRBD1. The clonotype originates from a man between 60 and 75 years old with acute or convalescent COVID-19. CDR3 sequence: CAWGQGVMGSDTQYF. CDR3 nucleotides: TGTGCCTGGGGTCAGGGGGTAATGGGTTCAGATACGCAGTATTTT.